This entry lists 28 T cell receptor beta chains sequenced from one sample in a study of hypomethylating agent response in myelodysplastic syndrome. The assay was immunoSEQ multiplex PCR, and TCRdb's table has in-frame clones only and misses some. Of 10,000 to 11,000 clones listed, nearly 85% are singletons. Source: bone marrow, taken before or after starting hypomethylating agent treatment for myelodysplastic syndrome (not recorded which). The receptor source for this set is a human donor with myelodysplastic syndrome.

V usage is TRBV30 and J usage is TRBJ1-3; D unresolved. This CDR3 is 13 amino acids long. Germline V gives CDR1 GTSNPN, CDR2 SVGIG (reference sequence). V lost 4 bases and J 3 bases, leaving 10 bases between the germline ends. The chain's CDR3 is CAWNDGRGNTIYF. The CDR3 region has the DNA TGTGCCTGGAATGACGGGCGTGGAAACACCATATATTTT.

The J gene is TRBJ2-7, the V gene TRBV6-6; D is tentatively TRBD1 or TRBD2 (6 bases each). CDR3 size: 13 residues. The V gene lost 2 bases and the J gene lost 5 bases, with 10 bases spanning the gap. The V gene's germline CDR1 is MNHNY and CDR2 SVGAGI (reference sequence). CDR3: CASSYPGADEQYF. The CDR3 bases are TGTGCCAGCAGTTACCCGGGGGCCGACGAGCAGTACTTC.

This clone was seen a single time. The J gene is TRBJ1-2, the V gene TRBV30, with D possibly matching TRBD1 (5 bases). The V end was cut by 0 bases, the J end by 4 bases, with 18 bases between. Germline V lookup: CDR1 GTSNPN, CDR2 SVGIG (reference sequence). The CDR3 extends over 16 amino acids. The CDR3 sequence: CAWSVRGRDFFYGYTF. For the CDR3, the DNA is TGTGCCTGGAGTGTACGGGGTCGGGACTTTTTCTATGGCTACACCTTC.

V gene TRBV7-9 combines with J gene TRBJ2-5; the D gene is possibly TRBD2 (7 bases). V lost 2 bases, J lost 5 bases, and 12 bases lay in between. Per the germline V gene, CDR1 is SEHNR and CDR2 is FQNEAQ (reference sequence). The CDR3 extends over 14 amino acids. CDR3 coding DNA: TGTGCCAGCAGCTTACTGGGGGGGCGGGAGACCCAGTACTTC. Translating gives CASSLLGGRETQYF.

The rearrangement joins TRBV9 to TRBJ2-6; D is ambiguous. The germline gives CDR1 SGDLS, CDR2 YYNGEE. V lost 4 bases, J lost 1 base, and 9 bases lay in between. The CDR3 is 15 amino acids. CDR3 amino acids: CASSIMNSGANVLTF. For the CDR3, the DNA is TGTGCCAGCAGCATCATGAATTCTGGGGCCAACGTCCTGACTTTC.

The gene calls are TRBV23-1 and TRBJ2-7; D is uncertain. TRBV23-1 belongs to the ORF category, with a function that is uncertain. The CDR3 runs 14 residues. With 1 base removed from V and 2 bases from J, the gap between germline ends came to 9 bases. CDR3 bases: TGCGCCAGCAGTCAATTGGGCAGACCCTACGAGCAGTACTTC. Protein product: CASSQLGRPYEQYF.

V is TRBV23-1 and J is TRBJ2-7; maybe TRBD1 (5 bases). TRBV23-1 is an open reading frame, and its role is uncertain. CDR3 length: 13 residues. The V end was cut by 3 bases, the J end by 0 bases, with 6 bases between. The CDR3 DNA follows: TGCGCCAGCAGTCAGACAGCCTCCTACGAGCAGTACTTC. Translated, it gives CASSQTASYEQYF.

In this sample, this clone turned up a few times. The V call is TRBV5-1, the J call TRBJ2-1; the match to TRBD1 covers 8 bases. The CDR3 has 14 amino acids. The germline gives CDR1 SGHRS, CDR2 YFSETQ. Germline trimming cut 2 bases from V and 7 bases from J; bases unmatched to any gene: 5. The CDR3 loop reads CASSLRTGWNEQFF. The CDR3 coding sequence is TGCGCCAGCAGCTTAAGGACAGGGTGGAATGAGCAGTTCTTC. The variable domain in full, with the rest retrieved from reference TRBV5-1 and TRBJ2-1, is KAGVTQTPRYLIKTRGQQVTLSCSPISGHRSVSWYQQTPGQGLQFLFEYFSETQRNKGNFPGRFSGRQFSNSRSEMNVSTLELGDSALYLCASSLRTGWNEQFFGPGTRLTVL.

The J gene is TRBJ1-6, the V gene TRBV6-6, with 12 bases identical to TRBD1. V lost 2 bases, J lost 14 bases, and 4 bases stayed unmatched. The CDR3 runs 14 residues. Germline V gives CDR1 MNHNY, CDR2 SVGAGI (reference sequence). The CDR3 loop reads CASSYGTGGMTLHF. DNA for the CDR3: TGTGCCAGCAGTTACGGGACAGGGGGCATGACCCTCCACTTT.

J is TRBJ2-3 and V is TRBV7-2; TRBD2 matches 10 bases. The CDR3 extends over 17 amino acids. The germline gives CDR1 SGHTA, CDR2 FQGNSA. The V gene end was trimmed by 2 bases and the J gene end by 0 bases; junction bases not matched to a gene: 5. The CDR3 sequence: CASSLRTSGTSTDTQYF. DNA for the CDR3: TGTGCCAGCAGCTTACGGACTAGCGGTACCAGCACAGATACGCAGTATTTT.

The rearrangement links TRBV6-1 to TRBJ2-7; TRBD1 matches 11 bases. The CDR3 runs 14 residues. Germline V gene sequence: CDR1 MNHNS, CDR2 SASEGT. Losses at the gene ends were 6 bases for V and 0 bases for J; bases not matched to a gene: 1. CDR3 residues: CASRGQGVSYEQYF. The DNA of the CDR3 is TGTGCCAGCAGGGGACAGGGGGTCTCCTACGAGCAGTACTTC.

The rearrangement joins TRBV19 to TRBJ2-3; 11 bases fit TRBD2. Germline V CDR1 and CDR2: LNHDA, SQIVND (reference sequence). V gave up 8 bases and J gave up 4 bases; unmatched junction bases: 11. CDR3 length equals 16 residues. The CDR3 nucleotides are TGTGCCAGTTCACTTTCCGGGACTAGCGGATCAGATACGCAGTATTTT. Translating gives CASSLSGTSGSDTQYF. The whole variable domain, remainder taken from reference TRBV19 and TRBJ2-3, is DGGITQSPKYLFRKEGQNVTLSCEQNLNHDAMYWYRQDPGQGLRLIYYSQIVNDFQKGDIAEGYSVSREKKESFPLTVTSAQKNPTAFYLCASSLSGTSGSDTQYFGPGTRLTVL.

This clone was found once. This sequence joins TRBV7-3 and TRBJ2-7; TRBD2 agrees at 11 bases. CDR1 SGHTA and CDR2 FQGTGA come from the germline V gene. Germline trimming cut 4 bases from V and 3 bases from J; bases unmatched to any gene: 2. The CDR3 contains 14 residues. CDR3 in DNA: TGTGCCAGCAGCTCTAGCGGGGGGAACTACGAGCAGTACTTC. Translating it yields CASSSSGGNYEQYF.

This clone was detected only a few times. V usage is TRBV30 and J usage is TRBJ2-1, with 11 bases fitting TRBD2. Trimming cost V 1 base and J 10 bases; bases outside gene matches: 9. This CDR3 is 15 amino acids long. CDR1 is GTSNPN and CDR2 is SVGIG in the germline V gene (reference sequence). The CDR3 spells CAWSALLAGEGEQFF. Here the CDR3 DNA reads TGTGCCTGGAGTGCGTTACTAGCGGGAGAAGGAGAGCAGTTCTTC.

The J gene is TRBJ2-3, the V gene TRBV5-6, with D tentatively TRBD2 (7 bases). V was pared by 3 bases and J by 4 bases, with 15 bases between. Germline CDR1 reads SGHDT; CDR2 reads YYEEEE. CDR3 length: 15 residues. The CDR3 region has the DNA TGTGCCAGCAGCTGGAGGGGGGGGGCCCCAGATACGCAGTATTTT. Protein: CASSWRGGAPDTQYF.

V and J are TRBV29-1 and TRBJ2-2; D is perhaps TRBD2 (6 bases). The CDR3 extends over 14 amino acids. Germline-derived CDR1 and CDR2 are SQVTM and ANQGSEA. V was cut by 4 bases and J by 4 bases, with 13 bases left in between. CDR3 nucleotides: TGCAGCGTTGCAGGCGGGAAGGGCACCGGGGAGCTGTTTTTT. Its protein is CSVAGGKGTGELFF.

The V call is TRBV19, the J call TRBJ2-6, with unresolved D. This CDR3 is built from 14 residues. Germline V lookup: CDR1 LNHDA, CDR2 SQIVND (reference sequence). V was clipped by 3 bases and J by 0 bases, with 3 bases between them. The CDR3 DNA reads TGTGCCAGTAGTATTGACTCTGGGGCCAACGTCCTGACTTTC. Translated, it gives CASSIDSGANVLTF.

This clone was seen a handful of times. The chain carries TRBV7-9 and TRBJ1-1, with TRBD1 matching over 7 bases. CDR3 length: 17 amino acids. Germline V gives CDR1 SEHNR, CDR2 FQNEAQ (reference sequence). With V trimmed by 4 bases and J by 1 base, 12 bases remained unmatched. CDR3 DNA: TGTGCCAGCAGCTCCACCCGGACAGGTTACGGGAACACTGAAGCTTTCTTT. Its protein is CASSSTRTGYGNTEAFF.

The rearrangement uses TRBV30 and TRBJ1-6; 11 bases line up with TRBD1. J lost 9 bases, V lost 7 bases, and 11 bases had no gene match. CDR3 length: 15 residues. The germline gives CDR1 GTSNPN, CDR2 SVGIG (reference sequence). This CDR3 is CASTDRGQGGSPLHF. For the CDR3, the DNA is TGTGCCTCCACGGACAGGGGGCAGGGCGGTTCACCCCTCCACTTT.

The chain has TRBV7-8 and TRBJ2-1; 12 bases align to TRBD1. The germline V gene encodes CDR1 SGHVS and CDR2 FQNEAQ. The CDR3 consists of 18 residues. The V gene end was trimmed by 1 base and the J gene end by 0 bases; junction bases not matched to a gene: 4. CDR3 DNA sequence: TGTGCCAGCAGCTTAGTGGGACAGGGGGCATCCTCCTACAATGAGCAGTTCTTC. Translating gives CASSLVGQGASSYNEQFF.

This chain uses TRBV7-9 with TRBJ1-2; possibly TRBD1 for D (6 bases). Trimming pared 4 bases from V and 6 bases from J, leaving 24 bases between. In germline, CDR1 is SEHNR, CDR2 FQNEAQ (reference sequence). CDR3 length: 17 residues. CDR3 nucleotide sequence: TGTGCCAGCAGCTCCGGTTATTTATCCGGGACAAATGATGGCTACACCTTC. It yields the protein CASSSGYLSGTNDGYTF.

This chain joins TRBV7-9 and TRBJ1-2, with D hard to call. Per the germline V gene, CDR1 is SEHNR and CDR2 is FQNEAQ (reference sequence). The CDR3 runs to 15 residues. V shed 0 bases and J shed 0 bases, with 8 bases lying between them. CDR3 residues: CASSLARSPNYGYTF. The CDR3 bases are TGTGCCAGCAGCTTAGCGCGGTCTCCTAACTATGGCTACACCTTC.

In this sample, this clone turned up once. The V call is TRBV27, the J call TRBJ2-7; possibly TRBD2 for D (5 bases). The CDR3 spans 22 residues. From germline, CDR1 is MNHEY and CDR2 SMNVEV (reference sequence). Trimming took off 7 bases at V and 0 bases at J, with 37 bases between the two ends. CDR3 in DNA: TGTGCCAGCATCCTAACCCCCCCTTACTTTGCTGTAGGACTGTTACCCTCCTACGAGCAGTACTTC. It yields the protein CASILTPPYFAVGLLPSYEQYF.

The rearrangement joins TRBV5-6 to TRBJ1-1; 7 nucleotides agree with TRBD1. The CDR3 covers 17 residues. The germline V gene has CDR1 SGHDT and CDR2 YYEEEE. V lost 5 bases, J lost 7 bases, and 20 bases stayed unmatched. The chain's CDR3 is CASSRLDREVFGGEAFF. CDR3 sequence (DNA): TGTGCCAGCAGTCGTCTAGACAGGGAGGTGTTCGGTGGTGAAGCTTTCTTT.

The chain carries TRBV10-2 and TRBJ1-5; D uncertain. The CDR3 contains 11 residues. With 6 bases removed from V and 9 bases from J, the gap between germline ends came to 9 bases. Per germline, CDR1 WSHSY and CDR2 SAAADI. The CDR3 DNA reads TGCGCCAGCAGGCAGGATGGGCCCCAGCATTTT. Its protein is CASRQDGPQHF.

This clone was observed once. The rearrangement links TRBV27 to TRBJ2-3, with 16 bases matching TRBD2. Germline V gives CDR1 MNHEY, CDR2 SMNVEV (reference sequence). Germline trimming cut 4 bases from V and 5 bases from J; bases unmatched to any gene: 9. This CDR3 has 18 residues. As DNA, the CDR3 is TGTGCCAGCAGTTACCGTGCGGGACTAGCGGGAGGGGGAGATACGCAGTATTTT. It translates to CASSYRAGLAGGGDTQYF.

The chain joins TRBV5-1 to TRBJ2-2; D is possibly TRBD2 (6 bases). The CDR3 runs to 15 residues. Germline CDR1 SGHRS, CDR2 YFSETQ. V dropped 0 bases and J dropped 7 bases, with 13 bases sitting between them. CDR3 DNA sequence: TGCGCCAGCAGCTTGGCCGGGGCGCGGGACGGGGAGCTGTTTTTT. This gives the protein CASSLAGARDGELFF.

The V and J genes are TRBV11-2 and TRBJ2-5; the D is unclear. The CDR3 extends over 12 amino acids. CDR1 and CDR2 from the germline V gene are SGHAT and FQNNGV. V was pared by 0 bases and J by 3 bases, with 2 bases between. The CDR3 bases are TGTGCCAGCAGCTTAGAGGAAGAGACCCAGTACTTC. It encodes CASSLEEETQYF.